The 8 T cell receptor beta chains in this list originate from one sample, sequenced in a study of cytomegalovirus exposure and HLA in healthy donors. Primers: 60 Vbeta forward and 13 Jbeta reverse. The protocol was immunoSEQ multiplex PCR, while the TCRdb copy is restricted to in-frame clones and leaves out a portion. The sample holds 100,000 or so clones, 76% seen once. The specimen sequenced was PBMCs. Receptors were obtained from a man aged 35-49 years in good health and CMV-seropositive.

The CDR3 region has the DNA TGTGCCAGCAGCTCCTACAGGGGGCGAGGAGATACGCAGTATTTT. The encoded protein is CASSSYRGRGDTQYF. This sequence joins TRBV11-2 and TRBJ2-3, with 9 bases matching TRBD1. The germline V gene has CDR1 SGHAT and CDR2 FQNNGV. This CDR3 has 15 amino acids. V was pared by 4 bases and J by 5 bases, with 7 bases of the junction left unmatched.

This chain uses TRBV7-2 with TRBJ2-3; tentatively, D is TRBD1 (5 bases). CDR3 size: 13 residues. Germline lookup yields CDR1 SGHTA and CDR2 FQGNSA. The V and J ends lost 5 bases and 2 bases respectively, with 8 bases between them. CDR3 sequence (DNA): TGTGCCAGCAGCGGCAGGGCCACAGATACGCAGTATTTT. Translated: CASSGRATDTQYF. The complete variable domain, with remaining parts taken from reference TRBV7-2 and TRBJ2-3, reads GAGVSQSPSNKVTEKGKDVELRCDPISGHTALYWYRQSLGQGLEFLIYFQGNSAPDKSGLPSDRFSAERTGGSVSTLTIQRTQQEDSAVYLCASSGRATDTQYFGPGTRLTVL.

About this clone: An end of the junction does not agree with germline; a read error may underlie this. J is TRBJ2-6 and V is TRBV10-3; perhaps TRBD1 as D (6 bases). The CDR3 has 13 residues. Germline assignment: CDR1 ENHRY and CDR2 SYGVKD. CDR3 in amino acids: CASRGYGANGLTF. CDR3 coding DNA: TGTGCCTCCAGGGGTTATGGGGCCAACGGCCTGACTTTC.

V is TRBV19 and J is TRBJ1-1; 7 bases are a match to TRBD1. V shed 6 bases, J shed 3 bases, and the junction held 7 bases outside the gene matches. The CDR3 consists of 14 residues. Germline V lookup: CDR1 LNHDA, CDR2 SQIVND (reference sequence). Here the CDR3 DNA reads TGTGCCAGTAGCGACAGGGTTCGGGACACTGAAGCTTTCTTT. Protein: CASSDRVRDTEAFF.

This clone was detected once. The chain uses TRBV30 and TRBJ2-1, with 7 bases fitting TRBD1. CDR1 and CDR2 from the germline V gene are GTSNPN and SVGIG (reference sequence). V was pared by 3 bases and J by 4 bases, with 9 bases of the junction left unmatched. The CDR3 is 15 amino acids. The CDR3 region has the DNA TGTGCCTGGAGCCCTGGGGGACAGCCATACAATGAGCAGTTCTTC. Its protein is CAWSPGGQPYNEQFF.

This clone was recorded only once. The V and J genes are TRBV4-3 and TRBJ2-3; tentatively, D is TRBD2 (5 bases). Germline CDR1 reads LGHNA; CDR2 reads YSLEER. The CDR3 has 18 residues. The V and J ends lost 4 bases and 2 bases respectively, with 22 bases between them. The CDR3 loop reads CASSRPPRYRETTDTQYF. DNA for the CDR3: TGCGCCAGCAGCCGCCCGCCGCGTTACCGGGAAACCACAGATACGCAGTATTTT.

The rearrangement uses TRBV5-4 and TRBJ2-2; possible D gene TRBD2, 7 bases. Per germline, CDR1 SGHNT and CDR2 YYREEE (reference sequence). With 0 bases removed from V and 3 bases from J, the gap between germline ends came to 12 bases. This CDR3 has 16 residues. CDR3 amino acids: CASSLGRGGDTGELFF. Here the CDR3 DNA reads TGTGCCAGCAGCTTGGGAAGGGGGGGCGACACCGGGGAGCTGTTTTTT. Drawing the rest from reference TRBV5-4 and TRBJ2-2, the complete variable domain is ETGVTQSPTHLIKTRGQQVTLRCSSQSGHNTVSWYQQALGQGPQFIFQYYREEENGRGNFPPRFSGLQFPNYSSELNVNALELDDSALYLCASSLGRGGDTGELFFGEGSRLTVL.

The chain couples TRBV7-2 to TRBJ2-5; 7 bases are a match to TRBD2. The V and J ends lost 6 bases and 5 bases, in that order; junction bases with no gene match: 15. The CDR3 is 16 residues long. Looked up from germline, CDR1 is SGHTA and CDR2 is FQGNSA. CDR3 bases: TGTGCCAGCAGTTTCCTAAGCGGGGCAAACGGGGAGACCCAGTACTTC. As protein: CASSFLSGANGETQYF.